This TCR beta chain was sequenced in a study of T-cell memory formation after mild COVID-19. One entry per CDR3 protein, called by TCRdb with MiXCR from the 5' RACE reads. The sample lists 350,000 to 400,000 distinct CDR3 sequences, 21% occurring once. Germline values: CDR1 KGHDR, CDR2 SFDVKD. Trimming left V 5 bases short and J 2 bases short, with 12 bases between. CDR3 length: 14 amino acids. There are a few counts of this clonotype. The sample consisted of PBMCs or a T cell subset sorted from them (not recorded which). V gene TRBV24-1 combines with J gene TRBJ2-7; D is possibly TRBD2 (5 bases). The TCR comes from an adult woman who had mild COVID-19 (a few samples of this study predate the infection). Cell type and time point are not known. The DNA for the CDR3 is TGTGCCACCAGTGCAGCAGGAGGACCCTACGAGCAGTACTTC. Protein product: CATSAAGGPYEQYF.